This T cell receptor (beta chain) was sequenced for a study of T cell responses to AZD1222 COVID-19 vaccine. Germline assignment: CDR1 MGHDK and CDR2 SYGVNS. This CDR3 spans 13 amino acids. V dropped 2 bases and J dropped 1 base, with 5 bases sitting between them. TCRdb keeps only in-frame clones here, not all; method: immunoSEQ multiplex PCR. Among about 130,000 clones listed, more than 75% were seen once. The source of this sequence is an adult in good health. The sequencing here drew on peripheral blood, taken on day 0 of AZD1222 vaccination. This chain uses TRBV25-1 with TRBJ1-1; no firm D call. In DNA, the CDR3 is TGTGCCAGCAGTGAACCTTCGAACACTGAAGCTTTCTTT. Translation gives CASSEPSNTEAFF.